Listed below are T cell receptor beta chains from one sample, sequenced in a study of T cells in Graves' hyperthyroidism and ophthalmopathy. A single record per CDR3 protein comes from TCRdb applying MiXCR to the multiplex PCR reads. The top ten clones hold around a third of a sample with about 640,000 distinct CDR3 sequences, 20% of them seen once. Input material: blood. These receptors were taken from a man younger than 40 with Graves' ophthalmopathy. Each CDR3 is given with its conserved first and last residue. The D gene is left open where the match is weak. The size field is filled for only some rows; it gives once, few, many or a size class.

j_call,clone_size,d_call,v_call,cdr3_length,cdr3_nt,cdr3_aa
TRBJ1-1,few,-,TRBV19,14,TGTGCCAGTAGTCCAAACCAGGCGAACACTGAAGCTTTCTTT,CASSPNQANTEAFF
TRBJ1-6,once,-,TRBV6-1,13,TGTGCCAGCAGAGACAGATATAATTCACCCCTCCACTTT,CASRDRYNSPLHF
TRBJ2-1,-,-,TRBV6-1,17,TGTGCCAGCGCTCGCACACCTAGCGCGGGATGGGACAATGAGCAGTTCTTC,CASARTPSAGWDNEQFF
TRBJ2-3,many,TRBD2,TRBV7-9,16,TGTGCCAGCAGTACCGGACTAGCGGGGTCCACAGATACGCAGTATTTT,CASSTGLAGSTDTQYF
TRBJ2-7,-,-,TRBV20-1,13,TGCAGTGCTCCTCGGGACCCGGCCTACGAGCAGTACTTC,CSAPRDPAYEQYF
TRBJ2-7,few,TRBD2,TRBV7-6,15,TGTGCCAGCGCCCTTAATAGCGGGAGTGGGTACGAGCAGTACTTC,CASALNSGSGYEQYF
TRBJ2-5,-,-,TRBV5-5,14,TGTGCCAGCAGCTTGCGACTCCTCCAAGAGACCCAGTACTTC,CASSLRLLQETQYF
TRBJ2-3,-,TRBD1,TRBV4-1,15,TGCGCCAGCAGCCATCCCGGACAGGTGACAGATACGCAGTATTTT,CASSHPGQVTDTQYF
TRBJ1-1,-,TRBD1,TRBV20-1,13,TGCAGTGCACGGACAGGTTTAAACACTGAAGCTTTCTTT,CSARTGLNTEAFF
TRBJ2-1,many,TRBD2,TRBV5-1,16,TGCGCCAGCAGCCTGGGTCGGCTAGCGGGAGCTAATGAGCAGTTCTTC,CASSLGRLAGANEQFF
TRBJ2-7,few,-,TRBV7-2,15,TGTGCCAGCAGCTTGTTGTCTAGCGCCTCCTACGAGCAGTACTTC,CASSLLSSASYEQYF
TRBJ1-2,-,-,TRBV6-1,13,TGTGCCACCCTAGGGGGGGCGAACTATGGCTACACCTTC,CATLGGANYGYTF
TRBJ2-3,few,TRBD2,TRBV20-1,15,TGCAGTGCTCCCCCCCCTAGCGGGATTAGGAATACGCAGTATTTT,CSAPPPSGIRNTQYF
TRBJ1-6,-,-,TRBV10-3,13,TGTGCCATCACCCCTGTTCTTAATTCACCCCTCCACTTT,CAITPVLNSPLHF
TRBJ2-4,-,-,TRBV6-1,15,TGTGCCAGCAGTGATTGGGGGGCCGGTAAAAACATTCGGTACTTC,CASSDWGAGKNIRYF
TRBJ2-1,few,TRBD1,TRBV6-1,14,TGTGCCAGCCAATCCGGGACAGCTTACAATGAGCAGTTCTTC,CASQSGTAYNEQFF
TRBJ2-1,-,-,TRBV7-9,16,TGTGCCAGCAGCTTGCCGACAGCGCTCTTACAAAATGAGCAGTTCTTC,CASSLPTALLQNEQFF
TRBJ1-1,-,-,TRBV5-1,14,TGCGCCAGCAGCTCGGCCGGGGATCGGACTGAAGCTTTCTTT,CASSSAGDRTEAFF
TRBJ1-3,few,-,TRBV12-3/TRBV12-4,15,TGTGCCAGCAGTTTAGCTGCGGGCACTGGAAACACCATATATTTT,CASSLAAGTGNTIYF
TRBJ2-5,many,-,TRBV18,14,TGTGCCAGCTCACCCGGACAGAGACAAGAGACCCAGTACTTC,CASSPGQRQETQYF
TRBJ2-7,many,TRBD1,TRBV20-1,14,TGCAGTGCTAAGAGGGACAGGACCTACTACGAGCAGTACTTC,CSAKRDRTYYEQYF
TRBJ2-5,few,-,TRBV4-1,12,TGCGCCAGCAGCCATCTACAAGAGACCCAGTACTTC,CASSHLQETQYF
TRBJ2-5,-,-,TRBV24-1,15,TGTGCCACCAGTGATTCGGGACCCCGACAAGAGGCCCAGTACTTC,CATSDSGPRQEAQYF